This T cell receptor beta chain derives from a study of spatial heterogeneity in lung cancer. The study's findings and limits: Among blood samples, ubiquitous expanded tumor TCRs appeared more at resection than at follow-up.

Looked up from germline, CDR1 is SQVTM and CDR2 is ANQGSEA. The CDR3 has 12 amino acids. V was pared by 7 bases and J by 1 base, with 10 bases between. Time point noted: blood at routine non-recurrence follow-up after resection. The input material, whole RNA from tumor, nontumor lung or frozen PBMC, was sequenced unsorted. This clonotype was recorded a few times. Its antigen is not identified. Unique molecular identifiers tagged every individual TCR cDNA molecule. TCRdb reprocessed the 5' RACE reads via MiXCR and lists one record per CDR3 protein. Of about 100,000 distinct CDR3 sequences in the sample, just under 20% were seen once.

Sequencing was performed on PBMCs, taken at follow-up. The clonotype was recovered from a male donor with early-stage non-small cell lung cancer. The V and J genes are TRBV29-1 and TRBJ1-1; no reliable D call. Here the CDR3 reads CSADLKNTEAFF. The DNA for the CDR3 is TGCAGCGCTGACCTCAAGAACACTGAAGCTTTCTTT.